The 6 T cell receptor beta chains below come from one sample, sequenced in a study of blood T cell repertoires in COVID-19 (dated by TCRdb to the early 2020s). The library was built by means of the immunoSEQ multiplex PCR assay. This immuneACCESS table, as held by TCRdb, lists in-frame sequences with V and J called but not all clones. Of the missing ones, under half trace to an unresolved V gene in checked studies; the others have no known cause. The sample table shows a few hundred thousand clones, and 75% to 90% are seen once. The top ten clones comprise over 4.5% of the sample. The sample taken for sequencing was PBMCs or T cells enriched from blood (not recorded which). The source of these receptors is a man aged 30-40 years who had recovered from COVID-19.

This rearrangement joins TRBV10-3 to TRBJ2-1; TRBD2 is a possible D gene (7 bases). The CDR3 is 15 amino acids. The germline gives CDR1 ENHRY, CDR2 SYGVKD. Between the trimmed V and J ends, which lost 6 bases and 4 bases, there was a span of 16 bases. The CDR3 loop reads CAIRVGGGQYNEQFF. The CDR3 region has the DNA TGTGCCATCAGGGTGGGCGGGGGCCAATACAATGAGCAGTTCTTC.

CDR3 residues: CASGKGSGGEETQYF. The CDR3 DNA follows: TGCGCCAGCGGCAAAGGGAGCGGGGGTGAAGAGACCCAGTACTTC. The J gene is TRBJ2-5, the V gene TRBV5-1; 8 bases map to TRBD2. CDR3 size: 15 residues. Trimming took 7 bases from V and 3 from J; bases not matched to a gene: 11. Per the germline V gene, CDR1 is SGHRS and CDR2 is YFSETQ.

The chain employs TRBV4-1 and TRBJ1-2; D is unresolved. V gave up 1 base and J gave up 4 bases, with 16 bases separating them. The CDR3 totals 16 residues. Germline V gives CDR1 MGHRA, CDR2 YSYEKL. CDR3 in amino acids: CASSQVGGRFSYGYTF. Written as DNA, the CDR3 is TGCGCCAGCAGCCAAGTCGGTGGGAGGTTTTCCTATGGCTACACCTTC.

The rearrangement uses TRBV6-5 and TRBJ2-1, with 8 bases matching TRBD1. The CDR3 is 12 amino acids. Germline V lookup: CDR1 MNHEY, CDR2 SVGAGI. Trimming cost V 5 bases and J 16 bases; bases outside gene matches: 10. The CDR3 sequence is CASSPDRGLGFF. Here the CDR3 DNA reads TGTGCCAGCAGTCCCGACAGGGGCTTGGGATTCTTC.

The chain combines TRBV5-8 with TRBJ2-5, with TRBD1 matching 11 bases. The V and J ends lost 4 bases and 4 bases, in that order; junction bases with no gene match: 3. The CDR3 length is 14 residues. In germline, CDR1 is SGHTS, CDR2 YDEGEE. DNA for the CDR3: TGTGCCAGCAGCCGGGACAGGGGGAGAGAGACCCAGTACTTC. It specifies CASSRDRGRETQYF.

The chain uses TRBV18 and TRBJ2-3; 8 nucleotides line up with TRBD2. There are 18 residues in the CDR3. V was pared by 8 bases and J by 0 bases, with 16 bases of the junction left unmatched. The germline CDR1 and CDR2 sequences are KGHSH and LQKENI. Here the CDR3 DNA reads TGTGCCAGCGCTAACCTACTCTCGGGGGGGCCTAGCACAGATACGCAGTATTTT. This translates into CASANLLSGGPSTDTQYF.